This passage covers 28 T cell receptor beta chains from one sample sequenced in a study of sequential checkpoint blockade in melanoma. As for treatment: randomized to nivolumab then ipilimumab (arm A) or the reverse (arm B). Sequencing was performed with immunoSEQ multiplex PCR; in TCRdb, only in-frame clones are kept and a portion is missing. The sample includes around 40,000 clones, 80% to 90% of them seen just once. The starting material was CD8+ T cells sorted from blood (inferred from file names), obtained from a patient given nivolumab and ipilimumab in sequence. Receptors were obtained from a human donor with melanoma.

The rearrangement links TRBV19 to TRBJ2-1; D uncertain. The V gene's germline CDR1 is LNHDA and CDR2 SQIVND (reference sequence). This CDR3 is 15 amino acids long. The V gene lost 1 base and the J gene lost 4 bases, with 11 bases spanning the gap. CDR3 DNA: TGTGCCAGTAGTATAGGTACAGCCAGGTACAATGAGCAGTTCTTC. This gives the protein CASSIGTARYNEQFF.

The rearrangement links TRBV12-5 to TRBJ1-5; D not certain. Germline values: CDR1 LGHNT, CDR2 FRNRAP. Trimming pared 7 bases from V and 4 bases from J, leaving 11 bases between. There are 13 residues in the CDR3. CDR3 DNA: TGTGCTAGTGCCCATGGAGGGAATCAGCCCCAGCATTTT. It translates to CASAHGGNQPQHF.

This clone was counted once. The chain joins TRBV5-1 to TRBJ2-1; TRBD2 agrees at 9 bases. The J segment lost 8 bases and the V segment lost 3 bases, leaving 6 bases of the junction unmatched. Per the germline V gene, CDR1 is SGHRS and CDR2 is YFSETQ. This CDR3 contains 14 residues. The CDR3 DNA reads as TGCGCCAGCAGCTATGGCGGGAGGGCCTATGAGCAGTTCTTC. Amino acids: CASSYGGRAYEQFF.

The rearrangement joins TRBV5-1 to TRBJ2-7; 10 bases are shared with TRBD1. The V gene's germline CDR1 is SGHRS and CDR2 YFSETQ. The ends lost 1 base at V and 3 bases at J; junction bases unmatched: 4. The CDR3 totals 15 residues. CDR3 region: CASSLKDRGYYEQYF. The CDR3 DNA sequence: TGCGCCAGCAGCTTGAAGGACAGGGGGTACTACGAGCAGTACTTC.

The chain carries TRBV7-3 and TRBJ2-2; D is unclear. Germline CDR1 reads SGHTA; CDR2 reads FQGTGA. The CDR3 spans 13 residues. V was pared by 3 bases and J by 6 bases, with 8 bases between. The CDR3 bases are TGTGCCAGCAGCTTCTACCCGCCCGGGGAGCTGTTTTTT. Residues: CASSFYPPGELFF.

The chain combines TRBV28 with TRBJ1-1; D unresolved. Germline CDR1 reads MDHEN; CDR2 reads SYDVKM. This CDR3 is built from 12 residues. The germline V and J ends were trimmed by 3 bases and 7 bases, with 9 bases remaining between them. The CDR3 spells CASSFRVLEAFF. CDR3 DNA sequence: TGTGCCAGCAGTTTTCGGGTACTTGAAGCTTTCTTT. Full variable domain (remainder filled in from reference TRBV28 and TRBJ1-1): DVKVTQSSRYLVKRTGEKVFLECVQDMDHENMFWYRQDPGLGLRLIYFSYDVKMKEKGDIPEGYSVSREKKERFSLILESASTNQTSMYLCASSFRVLEAFFGQGTRLTVV.

The V call is TRBV2, the J call TRBJ2-7; TRBD2 agrees at 8 bases. The V and J ends lost 6 bases and 6 bases, in that order; junction bases with no gene match: 7. Germline lookup yields CDR1 SNHLY and CDR2 FYNNEI. The CDR3 has 13 residues. The CDR3, as DNA: TGTGCCAGCAGCCCCGGACTAGCCGCCGAGCAGTACTTC. This translates into CASSPGLAAEQYF.

The chain has TRBV5-4 and TRBJ2-2, with D hard to call. There are 14 residues in the CDR3. The germline V gene has CDR1 SGHNT and CDR2 YYREEE (reference sequence). Trimming removed 0 bases at V and 7 bases at J, with 10 bases between. CDR3 region: CASSLARFGGELFF. CDR3 nucleotide sequence: TGTGCCAGCAGCTTGGCCAGGTTTGGCGGGGAGCTGTTTTTT.

The rearrangement joins TRBV9 to TRBJ2-3; 8 nucleotides agree with TRBD2. After removal of 6 bases from V and 6 bases from J, the junction contained 6 bases not matched to a gene. Germline lookup yields CDR1 SGDLS and CDR2 YYNGEE. This CDR3 is 13 amino acids long. DNA of the CDR3: TGTGCCAGCAATAGCGGGACCCCCGATACGCAGTATTTT. Its translation: CASNSGTPDTQYF.

This clone was seen only once. This sequence joins TRBV9 and TRBJ2-7, with no clear D. Trimming left V 0 bases short and J 3 bases short, with 7 bases between. The CDR3 contains 13 residues. CDR1 is SGDLS, CDR2 YYNGEE, per germline. The chain's CDR3 is CASSVGDGYEQYF. For the CDR3, the DNA is TGTGCCAGCAGCGTAGGAGATGGCTACGAGCAGTACTTC.

In its sample, this clone was seen a few times. The chain links TRBV27 to TRBJ2-7; 13 bases agree with TRBD2. The CDR3 consists of 15 residues. Per germline, CDR1 MNHEY and CDR2 SMNVEV (reference sequence). The trim removed 4 bases at V and 3 bases at J, leaving 3 bases unmatched. CDR3 residues: CASSSGLAGFYEQYF. The CDR3 nucleotides read TGTGCCAGCAGTTCGGGACTAGCGGGATTCTACGAGCAGTACTTC.

V usage is TRBV28 and J usage is TRBJ1-2; 11 positions agree with TRBD1. The CDR3 is made up of 15 amino acids. V lost 6 bases and J lost 2; bases outside the gene matches: 5. Germline V gene data show CDR1 as MDHEN and CDR2 as SYDVKM. CDR3 residues: CASRPGQGENYGYTF. The DNA of the CDR3 is TGTGCCAGCAGACCGGGACAGGGGGAGAACTATGGCTACACCTTC.

The chain couples TRBV5-6 to TRBJ2-7, with D possibly being TRBD2 (5 bases). Germline assignment: CDR1 SGHDT and CDR2 YYEEEE. V gave up 4 bases and J gave up 0 bases, with 11 bases separating them. The CDR3 consists of 14 residues. CDR3 nucleotides: TGTGCCAGCAGCGAGGGAGCAGGCTCCTACGAGCAGTACGTC. Amino acids: CASSEGAGSYEQYV.

The chain couples TRBV2 to TRBJ1-5; a weak D match, TRBD1 (5 bases). Germline assignment: CDR1 SNHLY and CDR2 FYNNEI. The V gene lost 6 bases and the J gene lost 4 bases, with 13 bases spanning the gap. The CDR3 spans 14 residues. The DNA for the CDR3 is TGTGCCAGCAGCGCCGACAGAGCGAATCAGCCCCAGCATTTT. Amino acids: CASSADRANQPQHF.

The chain is built from TRBV5-4 and TRBJ1-2; no reliable D call. V lost 5 bases to trimming and J lost 3 bases, with 17 bases between them. CDR3 length: 15 residues. In germline, CDR1 is SGHNT, CDR2 YYREEE (reference sequence). For the CDR3, the DNA is TGTGCCAGCAGACACCCGGGCGGGCGGGACTATGGCTACACCTTC. Its protein product is CASRHPGGRDYGYTF.

The chain recombines TRBV7-2 with TRBJ1-1; D may be TRBD1 (5 bases). Germline lookup yields CDR1 SGHTA and CDR2 FQGNSA. V dropped 5 bases and J dropped 1 base, with 8 bases sitting between them. CDR3 length: 13 residues. The DNA for the CDR3 is TGTGCCAGCAGCCCCGGACAGAACACTGAAGCTTTCTTT. Its translation is CASSPGQNTEAFF. Full variable domain (remainder filled in from reference TRBV7-2 and TRBJ1-1): GAGVSQSPSNKVTEKGKDVELRCDPISGHTALYWYRQSLGQGLEFLIYFQGNSAPDKSGLPSDRFSAERTGGSVSTLTIQRTQQEDSAVYLCASSPGQNTEAFFGQGTRLTVV.

The rearrangement joins TRBV7-6 to TRBJ2-7, with D possibly being TRBD1 (5 bases). The CDR3 spans 15 residues. Trimming stripped 1 base from V and 2 bases from J, with 12 bases between. Germline V gives CDR1 SGHVS, CDR2 FNYEAQ. CDR3 bases: TGTGCCAGCAGCTTAGTTGCAGGGCAGACCTACGAGCAGTACGTC. Translated, it gives CASSLVAGQTYEQYV.

In nucleotides, the CDR3 is TGCGCCAGCAGCTTGGGCCGACCCGGACTGTGGGGCTACACCTTC. As protein: CASSLGRPGLWGYTF. The chain combines TRBV5-1 with TRBJ1-2; D gene ambiguous. Trimming shortened V by 0 bases and J by 8 bases, and 17 bases separated the two germline ends. Germline V gene sequence: CDR1 SGHRS, CDR2 YFSETQ. The CDR3 is 15 residues long.

This chain links TRBV12-5 with TRBJ2-3, with D unresolved. The CDR3 has 13 residues. Trimming took 6 bases from V and 6 from J, leaving 13 bases between them. Germline V gene lookup returns CDR1 LGHNT and CDR2 FRNRAP. The CDR3 loop is CASGTPAVDTQYF. The CDR3 DNA is TGTGCTAGTGGCACCCCCGCGGTTGATACGCAGTATTTT. Looking up the rest from reference TRBV12-5 and TRBJ2-3 gives the full variable domain: DARVTQTPRHKVTEMGQEVTMRCQPILGHNTVFWYRQTMMQGLELLAYFRNRAPLDDSGMPKDRFSAEMPDATLATLKIQPSEPRDSAVYFCASGTPAVDTQYFGPGTRLTVL.

The rearrangement joins TRBV30 to TRBJ1-2; D remains ambiguous. Germline loops: CDR1 GTSNPN, CDR2 SVGIG (reference sequence). Trimming removed 1 base from V and 4 bases from J, with 19 bases in between. This CDR3 comprises 16 residues. CDR3 loop: CAWSGGQDTLRYGYTF. Written as DNA, the CDR3 is TGTGCCTGGAGTGGCGGGCAGGATACCCTTCGCTATGGCTACACCTTC.

The chain employs TRBV13 and TRBJ2-4; no clear D gene. The CDR3 totals 13 residues. With 4 bases removed from V and 1 base from J, the gap between germline ends came to 5 bases. Germline loops: CDR1 PRHDT, CDR2 FYEKMQ (reference sequence). The CDR3 DNA follows: TGTGCCAGCAGCTCGGTGGCCAAAAACATTCAGTACTTC. Encoded protein: CASSSVAKNIQYF.

The chain joins TRBV27 to TRBJ1-4; the D gene is possibly TRBD1 (5 bases). This CDR3 region has 16 residues. V was shortened by 5 bases and J by 5 bases, with 18 bases between the two germline ends. The germline gives CDR1 MNHEY, CDR2 SMNVEV (reference sequence). The CDR3 bases are TGTGCCAGCAGTCGCACTCCACAGGACATGAATGAAAAACTGTTTTTT. Amino acid sequence: CASSRTPQDMNEKLFF. The full variable domain, its missing parts supplied by reference TRBV27 and TRBJ1-4, is EAQVTQNPRYLITVTGKKLTVTCSQNMNHEYMSWYRQDPGLGLRQIYYSMNVEVTDKGDVPEGYKVSRKEKRNFPLILESPSPNQTSLYFCASSRTPQDMNEKLFFGSGTQLSVL.

V gene TRBV18 combines with J gene TRBJ2-3, with 9 bases identical to TRBD1. V shed 4 bases and J 1 base; nucleotides not matched to a gene: 3. Germline V gene data show CDR1 as KGHSH and CDR2 as LQKENI. The CDR3 contains 15 residues. The CDR3 nucleotides read TGTGCCAGCTCACTAACAGGGGGCGGCACAGATACGCAGTATTTT. Its translation is CASSLTGGGTDTQYF.

The V gene is TRBV7-9, the J gene TRBJ2-5; 8 bases are shared with TRBD2. Germline V gene lookup returns CDR1 SEHNR and CDR2 FQNEAQ (reference sequence). Trimming took 0 bases from V and 2 from J; bases not matched to a gene: 2. This CDR3 has 15 amino acids. The CDR3 DNA reads as TGTGCCAGCAGCTTAGCCGGGACTAGGCAAGAGACCCAGTACTTC. Protein product: CASSLAGTRQETQYF.

This clone has a single count. This rearrangement joins TRBV29-1 to TRBJ2-7; TRBD2 matches at 10 bases. Germline V gene sequence: CDR1 SQVTM, CDR2 ANQGSEA. The CDR3 has 15 residues. With V trimmed by 0 bases and J by 4 bases, 6 bases remained unmatched. In DNA, the CDR3 is TGCAGCGTTGAAGAAGTGGGACTAGCGTCTTACGAGCAGTACTTC. Its protein product is CSVEEVGLASYEQYF.

The V and J genes are TRBV7-9 and TRBJ2-7; the match to TRBD1 covers 7 bases. This CDR3 spans 15 amino acids. Per the germline V gene, CDR1 is SEHNR and CDR2 is FQNEAQ (reference sequence). V lost 6 bases to trimming and J lost 7 bases; unmatched junction nucleotides: 15. The chain's CDR3 is CASRSTGEGPNEQYV. Written as DNA, the CDR3 is TGTGCCAGCAGAAGTACAGGGGAAGGGCCGAATGAGCAGTACGTC.

This chain connects TRBV15 to TRBJ2-1; no reliable D call. The CDR3 extends over 16 amino acids. Germline loops: CDR1 LNHNV, CDR2 YYDKDF (reference sequence). Trimming cost V 0 bases and J 1 base, with 10 bases left between them. The CDR3 nucleotides read TGTGCCACCAGCAGAGATCGAGTGTATTCCTACAATGAGCAGTTCTTC. Protein sequence: CATSRDRVYSYNEQFF.

This clone has a handful of counts. The chain has TRBV2 and TRBJ1-1; D is perhaps TRBD1 (5 bases). Per germline, CDR1 SNHLY and CDR2 FYNNEI. The length of the CDR3 is 17 residues. Trimming cost V 7 bases and J 1 base, with 22 bases left between them. CDR3 DNA: TGTGCCAGCACCGTAACATCGTTGACAGTCTCGAACACTGAAGCTTTCTTT. This sequence encodes CASTVTSLTVSNTEAFF.